This T cell receptor beta chain was found in a study of cytomegalovirus exposure and HLA in healthy donors. Only in-frame clones appear in the TCRdb table, and some are missing; sequencing was by immunoSEQ multiplex PCR. The data contain roughly 280,000 clones, approximately 86% of them seen just once; the ten biggest clones take up more than 0.8%. The sample taken for sequencing was PBMCs. The TCR comes from a woman aged 18-29 years in good health and CMV-seronegative.

The CDR3 DNA reads as TGTGCCAGCAGCGTTGAGAATGAGCAGTTCTTC. Protein: CASSVENEQFF. The chain combines TRBV9 with TRBJ2-1; D unresolved. The CDR3 extends over 11 amino acids. CDR1 and CDR2 (germline): SGDLS, YYNGEE. V was shortened by 2 bases and J by 7 bases, with 4 bases between the two germline ends.